This T cell receptor beta chain was documented in a study of blood T cell repertoires in COVID-19. Study-level background: Whether acute or convalescent, the COVID-19 samples came from the United States, Italy and Spain.

In the study's own analysis: Amplification of reference gene primers provided the estimated nucleated cell counts. Using immunoSEQ multiplex PCR, the repertoire was profiled, and TCRdb retains in-frame clones only, with some absent. V and J calls and clone size are as listed in that table; D and trimming were resolved from the DNA. The top ten clones hold roughly 11% of a sample with some 180,000 clones, about four fifths of them seen once. V dropped 10 bases and J dropped 5; count of bases not matched to a gene: 9. This CDR3 comprises 15 residues. From germline, CDR1 is KGHDR and CDR2 SFDVKD. The chain recombines TRBV24-1 with TRBJ2-5, with TRBD2 matching 13 bases. The source is a woman aged 40 to 55 with COVID-19, enrolled during active disease. Sequencing was carried out using peripheral blood. CDR3 nucleotides: TGTGCCACACAAAGGACTAGCGGGAGTTGGGAGACCCAGTACTTC. Amino acid sequence: CATQRTSGSWETQYF.